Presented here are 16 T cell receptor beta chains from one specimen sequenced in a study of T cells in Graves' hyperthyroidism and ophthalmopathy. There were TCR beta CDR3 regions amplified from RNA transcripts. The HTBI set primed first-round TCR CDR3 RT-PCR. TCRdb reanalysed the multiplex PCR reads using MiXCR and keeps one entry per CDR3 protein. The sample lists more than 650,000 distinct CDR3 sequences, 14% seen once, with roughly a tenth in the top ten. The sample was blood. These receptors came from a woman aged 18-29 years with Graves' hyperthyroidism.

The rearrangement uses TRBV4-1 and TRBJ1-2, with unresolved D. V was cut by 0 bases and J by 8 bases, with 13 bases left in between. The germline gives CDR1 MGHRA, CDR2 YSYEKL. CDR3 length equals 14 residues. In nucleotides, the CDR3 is TGCGCCAGCAGCCAAGAGGAATCTCGTGGAGGCTACACCTTC. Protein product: CASSQEESRGGYTF.

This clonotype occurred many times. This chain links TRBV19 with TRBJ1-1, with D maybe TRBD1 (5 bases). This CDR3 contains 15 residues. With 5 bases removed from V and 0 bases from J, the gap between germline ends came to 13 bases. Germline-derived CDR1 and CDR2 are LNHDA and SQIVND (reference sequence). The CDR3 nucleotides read TGTGCCAGTAGTCCCTGGGCGGGACTGAACACTGAAGCTTTCTTT. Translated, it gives CASSPWAGLNTEAFF.

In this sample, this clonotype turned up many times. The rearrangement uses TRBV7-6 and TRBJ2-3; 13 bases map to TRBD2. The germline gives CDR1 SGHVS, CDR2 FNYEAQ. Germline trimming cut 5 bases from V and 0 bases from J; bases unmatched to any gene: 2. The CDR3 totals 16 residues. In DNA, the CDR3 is TGTGCCAGCAGCACGACTAGCGGGGGGAGCACAGATACGCAGTATTTT. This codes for CASSTTSGGSTDTQYF. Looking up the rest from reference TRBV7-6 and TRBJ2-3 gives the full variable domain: GAGVSQSPRYKVTKRGQDVALRCDPISGHVSLYWYRQALGQGPEFLTYFNYEAQQDKSGLPNDRFSAERPEGSISTLTIQRTEQRDSAMYRCASSTTSGGSTDTQYFGPGTRLTVL.

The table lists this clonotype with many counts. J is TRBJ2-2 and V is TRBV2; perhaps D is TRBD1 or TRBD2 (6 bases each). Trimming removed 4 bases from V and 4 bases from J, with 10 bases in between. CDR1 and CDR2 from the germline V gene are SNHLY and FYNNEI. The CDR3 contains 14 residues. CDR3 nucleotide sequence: TGTGCCAGCAGTGTTGGGGGGCGCACCGGGGAGCTGTTTTTT. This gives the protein CASSVGGRTGELFF.

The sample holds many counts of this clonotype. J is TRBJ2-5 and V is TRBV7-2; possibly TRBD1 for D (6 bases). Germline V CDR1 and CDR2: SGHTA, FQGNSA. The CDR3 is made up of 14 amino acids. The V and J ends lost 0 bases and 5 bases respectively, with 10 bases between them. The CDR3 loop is CASSLAGGVETQYF. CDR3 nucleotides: TGTGCCAGCAGCTTAGCTGGGGGCGTCGAGACCCAGTACTTC. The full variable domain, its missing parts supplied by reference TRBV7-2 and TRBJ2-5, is GAGVSQSPSNKVTEKGKDVELRCDPISGHTALYWYRQSLGQGLEFLIYFQGNSAPDKSGLPSDRFSAERTGGSVSTLTIQRTQQEDSAVYLCASSLAGGVETQYFGPGTRLLVL.

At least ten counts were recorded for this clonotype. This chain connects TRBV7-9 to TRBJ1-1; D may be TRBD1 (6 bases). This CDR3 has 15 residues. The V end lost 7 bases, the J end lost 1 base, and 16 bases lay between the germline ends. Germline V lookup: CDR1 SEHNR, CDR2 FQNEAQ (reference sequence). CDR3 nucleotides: TGTGCCAGCATTACCACAGGGTCGGGGAACACTGAAGCTTTCTTT. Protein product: CASITTGSGNTEAFF.

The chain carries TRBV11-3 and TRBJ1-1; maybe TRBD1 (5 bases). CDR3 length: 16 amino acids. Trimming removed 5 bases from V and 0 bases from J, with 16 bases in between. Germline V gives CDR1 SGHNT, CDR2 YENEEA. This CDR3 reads CASSPQLTAMNTEAFF. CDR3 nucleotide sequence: TGTGCCAGCAGCCCTCAATTGACAGCCATGAACACTGAAGCTTTCTTT.

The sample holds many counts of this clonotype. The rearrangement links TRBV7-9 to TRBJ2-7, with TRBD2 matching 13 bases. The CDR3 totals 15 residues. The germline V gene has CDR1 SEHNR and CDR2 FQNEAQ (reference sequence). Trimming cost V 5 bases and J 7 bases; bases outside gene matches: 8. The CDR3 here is CASSKGLAGVWEQYF. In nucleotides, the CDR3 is TGTGCCAGCAGCAAAGGACTAGCGGGAGTATGGGAGCAGTACTTC.

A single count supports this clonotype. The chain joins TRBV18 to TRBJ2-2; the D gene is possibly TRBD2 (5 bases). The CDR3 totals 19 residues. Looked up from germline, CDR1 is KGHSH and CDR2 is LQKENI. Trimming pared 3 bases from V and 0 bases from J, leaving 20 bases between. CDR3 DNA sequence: TGTGCCAGCTCACCGGGAGTCCGCGCGGAACCTACGAACACCGGGGAGCTGTTTTTT. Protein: CASSPGVRAEPTNTGELFF.

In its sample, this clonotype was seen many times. CDR3 residues: CSARDGNRGSYEQYF. In DNA, the CDR3 is TGCAGTGCTAGAGATGGGAACAGGGGGTCCTACGAGCAGTACTTC. The V gene is TRBV20-1, the J gene TRBJ2-7, with 8 bases lining up with TRBD1. V lost 0 bases, J lost 1 base, and 5 bases stayed unmatched. There are 15 residues in the CDR3. Germline values: CDR1 DFQATT, CDR2 SNEGSKA (reference sequence).

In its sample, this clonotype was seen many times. The DNA of the CDR3 is TGTGCCAGCAGTTTGCGACTAGCGGGAGCGGATACGCAGTATTTT. This codes for CASSLRLAGADTQYF. V is TRBV27 and J is TRBJ2-3; the match to TRBD2 covers 12 bases. Trimming cost V 3 bases and J 6 bases; bases outside gene matches: 4. This CDR3 spans 15 amino acids. Germline V gene data show CDR1 as MNHEY and CDR2 as SMNVEV (reference sequence).

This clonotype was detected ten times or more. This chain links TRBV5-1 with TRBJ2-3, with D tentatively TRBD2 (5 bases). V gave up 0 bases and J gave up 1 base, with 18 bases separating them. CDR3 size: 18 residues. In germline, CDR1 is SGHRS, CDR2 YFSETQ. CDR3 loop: CASSLVAGYLRGTDTQYF. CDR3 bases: TGCGCCAGCAGCTTGGTGGCGGGCTATTTACGAGGCACAGATACGCAGTATTTT.

Written as DNA, the CDR3 is TGTGCCGGTACTAATGGGGGTAGCTCCTATAATTCACCCCTCCACTTT. It encodes CAGTNGGSSYNSPLHF. The V gene is TRBV19, the J gene TRBJ1-6; possible D gene TRBD1, 5 bases. Per the germline V gene, CDR1 is LNHDA and CDR2 is SQIVND (reference sequence). V lost 11 bases and J 0 bases, leaving 17 bases between the germline ends. This CDR3 is 16 amino acids long.

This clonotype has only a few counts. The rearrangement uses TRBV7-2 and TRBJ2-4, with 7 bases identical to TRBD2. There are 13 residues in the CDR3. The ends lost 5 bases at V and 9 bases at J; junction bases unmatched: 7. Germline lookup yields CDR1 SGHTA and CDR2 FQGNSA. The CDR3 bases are TGTGCCAGCAGCGGGGGGGGGGGGGGCATTCAGTACTTC. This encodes CASSGGGGGIQYF.

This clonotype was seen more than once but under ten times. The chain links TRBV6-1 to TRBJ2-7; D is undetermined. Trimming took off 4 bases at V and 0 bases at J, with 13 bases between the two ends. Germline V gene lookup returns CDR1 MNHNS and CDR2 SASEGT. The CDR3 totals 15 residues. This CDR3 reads CASSVRSASSYEQYF. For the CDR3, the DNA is TGTGCCAGCAGTGTTAGGAGCGCCAGCTCCTACGAGCAGTACTTC.

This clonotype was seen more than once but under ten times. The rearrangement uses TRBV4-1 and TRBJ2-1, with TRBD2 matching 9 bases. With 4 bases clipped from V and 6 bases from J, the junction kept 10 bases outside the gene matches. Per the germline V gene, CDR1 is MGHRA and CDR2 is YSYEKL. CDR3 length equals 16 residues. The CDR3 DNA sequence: TGCGCCAGCAGCCTCTCTAGCGGGATCCTGGGCAATGAGCAGTTCTTC. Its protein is CASSLSSGILGNEQFF.